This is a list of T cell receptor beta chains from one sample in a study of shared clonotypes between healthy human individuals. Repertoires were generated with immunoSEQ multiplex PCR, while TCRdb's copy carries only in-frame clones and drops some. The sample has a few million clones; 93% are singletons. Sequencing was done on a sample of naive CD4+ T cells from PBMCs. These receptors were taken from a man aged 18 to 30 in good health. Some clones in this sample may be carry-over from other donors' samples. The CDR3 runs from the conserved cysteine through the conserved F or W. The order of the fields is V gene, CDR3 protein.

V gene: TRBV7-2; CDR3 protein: CASSSPGQGNYEQYF
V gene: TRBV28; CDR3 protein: CASPPAGRGISNQPQHF
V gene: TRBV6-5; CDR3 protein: CASSRQGVYEQYF
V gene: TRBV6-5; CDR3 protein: CASSPHRFGGYTF
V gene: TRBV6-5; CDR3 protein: CASSSGGKGGEQYF
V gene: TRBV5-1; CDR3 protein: CASSLEFSVRRTEAFF
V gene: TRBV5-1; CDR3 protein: CASSSTGSSYEQYF
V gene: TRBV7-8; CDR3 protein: CASRQEYEQYF
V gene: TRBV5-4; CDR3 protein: CASSSGLAGGTDTQYF
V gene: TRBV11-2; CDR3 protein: CASRALGTDTQYF
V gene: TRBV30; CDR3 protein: CAWSPGHLLGNQPQHF
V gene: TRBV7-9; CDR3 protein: CASIGDEQYF
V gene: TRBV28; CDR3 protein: CASIWVGGSTEAFF
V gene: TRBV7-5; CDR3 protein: CVRSLHQRLPDTQYF
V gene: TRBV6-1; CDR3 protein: CASSEFEGGMGGASGANVLTF
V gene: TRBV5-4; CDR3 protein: CASSPTGVSYEQYF
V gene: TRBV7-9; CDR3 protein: CASSQQGPPDTEAFF
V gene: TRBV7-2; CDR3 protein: CASSLARNSYEQYF
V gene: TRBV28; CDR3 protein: CASSSETQYF
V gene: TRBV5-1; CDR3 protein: CASSLGPRAGDQETQYF
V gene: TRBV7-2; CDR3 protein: CASSLRQGGGPGNTIYF
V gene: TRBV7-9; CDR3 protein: CASSLGPAGYTDTQYF
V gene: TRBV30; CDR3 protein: CAWGFTGFGQPQHF
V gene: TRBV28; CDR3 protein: CASNIGGSSFEQYF
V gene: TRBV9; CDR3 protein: CASSVEGNTEAFF
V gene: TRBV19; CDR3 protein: CASRGNSGTSLYEQYF
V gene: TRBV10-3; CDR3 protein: CAISDLASGSSGAPSSYNEQFF
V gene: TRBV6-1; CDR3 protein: CASSPTGGHYGYTF
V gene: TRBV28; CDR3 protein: CASSYMGEAFF
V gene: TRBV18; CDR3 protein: CASSPMGLAGVGVDTQYF
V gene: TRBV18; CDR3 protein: CASSPLPQNYGYTF
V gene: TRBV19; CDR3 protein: CASSWRGQGNIQYF
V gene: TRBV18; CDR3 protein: CASSPPDSSSTDTQYF
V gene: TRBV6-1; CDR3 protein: CASENRGQNYGYTF
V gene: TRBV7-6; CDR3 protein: CASSLGLGSYEQYF
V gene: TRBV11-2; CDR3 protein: CASSLDRRSTGELFF
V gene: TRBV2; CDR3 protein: CASSIGTRAHEQFF
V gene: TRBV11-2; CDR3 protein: CASSSSLGRDGGDEQFF
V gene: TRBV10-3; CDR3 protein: CAIRDLRGAGSGYTF
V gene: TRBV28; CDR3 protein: CASRIGGSLFNEQFF
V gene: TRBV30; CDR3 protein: CAWSDGGRADSEQYF
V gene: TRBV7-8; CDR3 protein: CASSLGAALKF
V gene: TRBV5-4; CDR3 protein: CASSWRGNSYNEQFF
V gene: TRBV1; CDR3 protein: CTSSQNERPGADICSNQPQHF
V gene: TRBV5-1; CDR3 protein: CASSFPMSETQYF
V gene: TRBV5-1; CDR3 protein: CASSGASGTSGNEQFF
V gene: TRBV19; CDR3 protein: CASSYTWGDTEAFF
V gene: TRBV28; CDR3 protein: CASSQGGARGDYGYTF
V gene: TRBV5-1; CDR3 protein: CASSPILAELYNEQFF
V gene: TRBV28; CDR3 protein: CASSRLREGPEQYF